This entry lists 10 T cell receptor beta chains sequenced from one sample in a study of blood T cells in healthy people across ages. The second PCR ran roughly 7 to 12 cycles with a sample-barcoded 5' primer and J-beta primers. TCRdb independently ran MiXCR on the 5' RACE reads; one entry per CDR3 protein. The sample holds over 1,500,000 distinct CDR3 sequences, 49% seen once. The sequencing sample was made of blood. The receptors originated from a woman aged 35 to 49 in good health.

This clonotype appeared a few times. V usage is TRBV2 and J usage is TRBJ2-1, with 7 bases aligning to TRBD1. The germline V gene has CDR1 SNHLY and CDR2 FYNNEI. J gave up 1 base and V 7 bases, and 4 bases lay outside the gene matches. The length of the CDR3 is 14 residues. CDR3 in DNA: TGTGCCAGCACTGGCAGGGGGTCCTACAATGAGCAGTTCTTC. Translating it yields CASTGRGSYNEQFF.

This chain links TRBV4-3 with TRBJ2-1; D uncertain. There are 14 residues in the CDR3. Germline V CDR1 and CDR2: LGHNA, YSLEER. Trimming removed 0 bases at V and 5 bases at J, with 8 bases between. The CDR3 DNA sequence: TGCGCCAGCAGCCAAGAAAGCCAGGACAATGAGCAGTTCTTC. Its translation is CASSQESQDNEQFF.

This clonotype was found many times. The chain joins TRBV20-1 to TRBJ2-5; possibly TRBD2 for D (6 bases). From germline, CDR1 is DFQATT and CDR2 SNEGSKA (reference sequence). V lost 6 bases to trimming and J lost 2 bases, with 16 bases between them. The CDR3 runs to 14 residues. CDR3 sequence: CSAPRGAGQETQYF. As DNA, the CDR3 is TGCAGTGCCCCTCGCGGGGCCGGGCAAGAGACCCAGTACTTC.

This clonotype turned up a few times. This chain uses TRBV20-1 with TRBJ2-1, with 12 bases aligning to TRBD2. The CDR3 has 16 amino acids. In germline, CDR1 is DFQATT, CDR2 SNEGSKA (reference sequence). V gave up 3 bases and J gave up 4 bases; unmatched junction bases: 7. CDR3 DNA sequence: TGCAGTGCTAGTGGGCTAGCGGGGGGGCCGTACAATGAGCAGTTCTTC. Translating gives CSASGLAGGPYNEQFF.

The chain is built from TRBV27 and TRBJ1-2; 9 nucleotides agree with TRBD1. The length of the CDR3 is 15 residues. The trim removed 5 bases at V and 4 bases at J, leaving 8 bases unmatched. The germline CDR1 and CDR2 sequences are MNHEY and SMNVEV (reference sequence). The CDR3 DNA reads TGTGCCAGCAGTCAAACGACAGGGGGAAGCTATGGCTACACCTTC. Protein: CASSQTTGGSYGYTF.

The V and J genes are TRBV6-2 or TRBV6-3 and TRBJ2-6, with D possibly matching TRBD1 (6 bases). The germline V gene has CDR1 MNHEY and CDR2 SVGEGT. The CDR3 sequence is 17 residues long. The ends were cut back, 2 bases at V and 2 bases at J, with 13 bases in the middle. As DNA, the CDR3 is TGTGCCAGCAGTTACCCCCAGGGGCGGACTGGGGCCAACGTCCTGACTTTC. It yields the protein CASSYPQGRTGANVLTF.

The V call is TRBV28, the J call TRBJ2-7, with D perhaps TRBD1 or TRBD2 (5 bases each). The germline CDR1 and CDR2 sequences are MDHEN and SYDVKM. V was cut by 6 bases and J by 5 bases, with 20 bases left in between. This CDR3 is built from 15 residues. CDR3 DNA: TGTGCCAGCAGCAATCTAGCTACTGGGACCGACGAGCAGTACTTC. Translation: CASSNLATGTDEQYF.

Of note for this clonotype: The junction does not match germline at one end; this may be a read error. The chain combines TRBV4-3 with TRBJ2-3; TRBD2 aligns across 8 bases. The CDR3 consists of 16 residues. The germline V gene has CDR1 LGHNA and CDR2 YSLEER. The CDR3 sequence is CASGQKVSGGTDTQYF. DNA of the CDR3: TGCGCCAGCGGCCAAAAAGTTAGCGGGGGCACAGATACGCAGTATTTT.

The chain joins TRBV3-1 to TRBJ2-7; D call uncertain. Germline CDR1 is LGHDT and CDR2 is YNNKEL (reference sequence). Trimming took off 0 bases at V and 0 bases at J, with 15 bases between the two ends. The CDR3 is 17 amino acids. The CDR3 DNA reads TGTGCCAGCAGCCAAGATGGGGTCGACAAGAGCTCCTACGAGCAGTACTTC. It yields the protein CASSQDGVDKSSYEQYF.

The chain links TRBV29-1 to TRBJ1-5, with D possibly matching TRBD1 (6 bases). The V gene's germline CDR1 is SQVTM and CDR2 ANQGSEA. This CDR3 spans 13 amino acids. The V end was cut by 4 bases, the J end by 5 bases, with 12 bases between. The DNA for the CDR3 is TGCAGCGTTGGCCAAGGGGGTGATCAGCCCCAGCATTTT. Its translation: CSVGQGGDQPQHF.